The rows below give T cell receptor beta chains drawn from one sample of a study of T cells in Graves' hyperthyroidism and ophthalmopathy. One entry per CDR3 protein, called by TCRdb with MiXCR from the multiplex PCR reads. The sample lists approximately 400,000 distinct CDR3 sequences, about 15% occurring once. Sequencing used blood. All receptors come from a woman between 25 and 40 years old with Graves' ophthalmopathy. CDR3s include the opening cysteine and the closing phenylalanine or tryptophan. A D gene is named only where the DNA matches it firmly. Only part of the rows carry a size: once, few, many, or a class if the clone is expanded.

cdr3_nt,cdr3_aa,clone_size,v_call,j_call,d_call
TGTGCCAGCAGCTTACAGCTCGGCTGGCCCCAGCATTTT,CASSLQLGWPQHF,many,TRBV5-6,TRBJ1-5,-
TGTGCCAGCAGTTGGACTTATGAGCAGTTCTTC,CASSWTYEQFF,many,TRBV2,TRBJ2-1,-
TGTGCCAGCAGCCCAACGCGCAGGGATGGCTACACCTTC,CASSPTRRDGYTF,-,TRBV6-1,TRBJ1-2,-
TGTGCCAGTAGCCCGGGTCGGGCGTACCAAGAGACCCAGTACTTC,CASSPGRAYQETQYF,-,TRBV19,TRBJ2-5,-
TGTGCCAGCAGTTTCAGGACGGCCGGGGAGCAGTACTTC,CASSFRTAGEQYF,many,TRBV12-3/TRBV12-4,TRBJ2-7,-
TGTGCCACCAGCAGAGAGCCCCGGGGAGTCAGCTCCTACGAGCAGTACTTC,CATSREPRGVSSYEQYF,many,TRBV15,TRBJ2-7,-
TGTGCCGCAGAAAGGGGGGGATTCAATGAGCAGTTCTTC,CAAERGGFNEQFF,many,TRBV6-1,TRBJ2-1,-
TGTGCCACCAGGGTGGGGAAAGCTTCCAACTATGGCTACACCTTC,CATRVGKASNYGYTF,-,TRBV15,TRBJ1-2,-
TGTGCCAGCAGCGTAGAGAGGGACTATGGCTACACCTTC,CASSVERDYGYTF,-,TRBV9,TRBJ1-2,-
TGTGCCAGCAAACTCTCCAGGTTATCATCCACTGAAGCTTTCTTT,CASKLSRLSSTEAFF,-,TRBV28,TRBJ1-1,-
TGTGCCAGCAGCTTAAGGACCGCCTACGAGCAGTACTTC,CASSLRTAYEQYF,many,TRBV11-2,TRBJ2-7,-
TGCGCCAGCAGCCCACCCGGGACAGGGTCAACTAATGAAAAACTGTTTTTT,CASSPPGTGSTNEKLFF,many,TRBV5-1,TRBJ1-4,TRBD1
TGTGCCACCCGTGGAAGCGGGAACACCGGGGAGCTGTTTTTT,CATRGSGNTGELFF,many,TRBV2,TRBJ2-2,-
TGCAGTGCCCTTGCCTGGGAGACCCAGTACTTC,CSALAWETQYF,many,TRBV20-1,TRBJ2-5,-
TGTGCCAGCGAAAGACAGTTGAACACTGAAGCTTTCTTT,CASERQLNTEAFF,many,TRBV6-1,TRBJ1-1,-
TGTGCCAGCAGCCCCGAGAGCCAAGAGACCCAGTACTTC,CASSPESQETQYF,many,TRBV5-6,TRBJ2-5,-
TGCAGCGTCTACCCACAGGGGGAGGGAGGCTACACCTTC,CSVYPQGEGGYTF,once,TRBV29-1,TRBJ1-2,TRBD1
TGCAGTGCTAGGGAGTTATTGGGACAGGCCAACACTGAAGCTTTCTTT,CSARELLGQANTEAFF,many,TRBV20-1,TRBJ1-1,TRBD1
TGCAGCTCTGGGACAGCCGGGGAGCTGTTTTTT,CSSGTAGELFF,-,TRBV29-1,TRBJ2-2,TRBD1
TGCAGTGCTAGAGGCCCAGGACGTAGGGGTACTGAAGCTTTCTTT,CSARGPGRRGTEAFF,many,TRBV20-1,TRBJ1-1,-
TGTGCCACCGTCGGGGTTATCGGGGAGCTGTTTTTT,CATVGVIGELFF,many,TRBV2,TRBJ2-2,-
TGTGCCAGCAGCTTGCTAGACAGCTCCCATTTGTTCTTC,CASSLLDSSHLFF,few,TRBV5-5,TRBJ2-1,-
TGTGCCAGCAGCCCCCAAGCCCGGCGGGGGGCGAGCACAGATACGCAGTATTTT,CASSPQARRGASTDTQYF,many,TRBV7-3,TRBJ2-3,TRBD2
TGTGCCAGCAGTCCCCATGGCAGGGAGGACACAGATACGCAGTATTTT,CASSPHGREDTDTQYF,many,TRBV27,TRBJ2-3,-